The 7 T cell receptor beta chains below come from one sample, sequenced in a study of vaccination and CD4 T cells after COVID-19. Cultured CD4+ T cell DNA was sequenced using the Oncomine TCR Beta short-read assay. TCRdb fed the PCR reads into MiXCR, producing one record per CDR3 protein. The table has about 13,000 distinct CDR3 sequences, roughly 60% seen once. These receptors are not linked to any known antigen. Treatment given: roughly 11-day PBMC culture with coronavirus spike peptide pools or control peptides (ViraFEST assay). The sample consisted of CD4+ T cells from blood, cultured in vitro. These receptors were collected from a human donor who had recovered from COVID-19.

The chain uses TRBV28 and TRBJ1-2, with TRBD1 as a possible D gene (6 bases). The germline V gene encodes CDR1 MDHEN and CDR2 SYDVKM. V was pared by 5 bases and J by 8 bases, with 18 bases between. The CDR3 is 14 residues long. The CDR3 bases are TGTGCCAGCAGTCAATCAACAGGGAGAGGAGGCTACACCTTC. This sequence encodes CASSQSTGRGGYTF.

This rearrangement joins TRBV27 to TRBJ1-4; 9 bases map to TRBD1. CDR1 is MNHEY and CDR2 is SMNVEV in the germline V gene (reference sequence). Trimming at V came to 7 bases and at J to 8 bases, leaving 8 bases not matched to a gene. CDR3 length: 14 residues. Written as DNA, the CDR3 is TGTGCCAGCACGACGGGACAGGGTAGAGAAAAACTGTTTTTT. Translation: CASTTGQGREKLFF.

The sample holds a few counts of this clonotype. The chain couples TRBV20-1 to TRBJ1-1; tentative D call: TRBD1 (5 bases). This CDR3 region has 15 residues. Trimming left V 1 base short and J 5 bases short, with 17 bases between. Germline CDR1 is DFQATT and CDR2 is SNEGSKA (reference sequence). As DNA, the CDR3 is TGCAGTGCTAGAGCAAGATCTGAGAGGGGTACTGAAGCTTTCTTT. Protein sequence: CSARARSERGTEAFF.

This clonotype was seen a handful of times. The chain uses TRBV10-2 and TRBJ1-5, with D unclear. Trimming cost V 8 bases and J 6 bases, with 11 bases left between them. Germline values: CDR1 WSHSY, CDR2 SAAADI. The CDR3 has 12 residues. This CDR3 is CASQSGGQPQHF. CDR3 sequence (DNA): TGCGCCAGCCAAAGCGGCGGTCAGCCCCAGCATTTT.

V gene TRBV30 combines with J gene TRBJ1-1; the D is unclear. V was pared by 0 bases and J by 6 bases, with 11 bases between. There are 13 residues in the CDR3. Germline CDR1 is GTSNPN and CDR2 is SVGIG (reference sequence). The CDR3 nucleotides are TGTGCCTGGAGTGTAGAGCGCGGGGCTGAAGCTTTCTTT. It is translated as CAWSVERGAEAFF.

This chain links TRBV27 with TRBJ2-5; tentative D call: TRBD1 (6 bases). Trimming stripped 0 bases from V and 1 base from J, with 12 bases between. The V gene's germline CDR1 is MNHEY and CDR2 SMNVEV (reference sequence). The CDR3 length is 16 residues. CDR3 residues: CASSLSRGQPQETQYF. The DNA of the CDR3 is TGTGCCAGCAGTTTATCTCGCGGACAGCCCCAAGAGACCCAGTACTTC.

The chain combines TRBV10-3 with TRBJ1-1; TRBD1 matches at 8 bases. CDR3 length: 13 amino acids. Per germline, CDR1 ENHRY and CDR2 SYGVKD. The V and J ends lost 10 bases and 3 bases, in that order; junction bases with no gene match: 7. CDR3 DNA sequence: TGTGCCACATCCGGACAGGGCGACACTGAAGCTTTCTTT. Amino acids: CATSGQGDTEAFF.